Each of the 17 T cell receptor beta chains below was sequenced from the same sample in a study of blood T cell repertoires in COVID-19. TCRdb's copy holds only in-frame clones and misses some; the assay was immunoSEQ multiplex PCR. The sample includes 130,000 or so clones, 88% of them seen just once. Sequences were obtained from peripheral blood. The receptors derive from a human donor in a cohort sampled during active COVID-19.

This rearrangement joins TRBV9 to TRBJ2-3; 11 nucleotides line up with TRBD1. The germline CDR1 and CDR2 sequences are SGDLS and YYNGEE. V lost 3 bases, J lost 5 bases, and 8 bases stayed unmatched. This CDR3 is built from 16 residues. This chain's CDR3 is CASSGRDRGAGDTQYF. The CDR3 nucleotides are TGTGCCAGCAGCGGGAGGGACAGGGGGGCGGGAGATACGCAGTATTTT.

The gene calls are TRBV12-3 or TRBV12-4 and TRBJ2-5, with D hard to call. V shed 5 bases and J shed 4 bases, with 11 bases lying between them. The CDR3 loop spans 13 amino acids. CDR3: CASSLPYGETQYF. The CDR3 DNA reads TGTGCCAGCAGTCTGCCCTATGGAGAGACCCAGTACTTC.

The chain links TRBV19 to TRBJ1-1, with 8 nucleotides matching TRBD1. There are 13 residues in the CDR3. CDR1 and CDR2 (germline): LNHDA, SQIVND (reference sequence). Losses at the gene ends were 10 bases for V and 2 bases for J; bases not matched to a gene: 6. The CDR3 DNA reads TGTGCCACCCTGGGACAGGCAAACACTGAAGCTTTCTTT. Its protein product is CATLGQANTEAFF.

The rearrangement uses TRBV3-1 (or the pseudogene TRBV3-2) and TRBJ1-1, with unresolved D. Trimming took off 0 bases at V and 5 bases at J, with 13 bases between the two ends. CDR1 LGHDT and CDR2 YNNKEL come from the germline V gene (reference sequence). The CDR3 sequence is 15 residues long. The CDR3 here is CASSQEGRGRTEAFF. The DNA of the CDR3 is TGTGCCAGCAGCCAAGAAGGGCGGGGAAGGACTGAAGCTTTCTTT.

The chain couples TRBV18 to TRBJ2-3, with a tentative D call TRBD2 (6 bases). From germline, CDR1 is KGHSH and CDR2 LQKENI. The CDR3 totals 17 residues. The ends were cut back, 3 bases at V and 6 bases at J, with 22 bases in the middle. For the CDR3, the DNA is TGTGCCAGCTCACCCGCGGAGGACTACACATATGCCGATACGCAGTATTTT. Translating gives CASSPAEDYTYADTQYF.

The chain combines TRBV29-1 with TRBJ1-5; TRBD1 is a possible D gene (6 bases). The CDR3 has 13 amino acids. Germline V CDR1 and CDR2: SQVTM, ANQGSEA. The CDR3 DNA reads as TGCACCATCAGGGGTAATAGCAATCAGCCCCAGCATTTT. Protein product: CTIRGNSNQPQHF. The variable domain in full, with the rest retrieved from reference TRBV29-1 and TRBJ1-5, is SAVISQKPSRDICQRGTSLTIQCQVDSQVTMMFWYRQQPGQSLTLIATANQGSEATYESGFVIDKFPISRPNLTFSTLTVSNMSPEDSSIYLCTIRGNSNQPQHFGDGTRLSIL.

The chain joins TRBV2 to TRBJ2-5; tentatively, D is TRBD2 (5 bases). The V end lost 0 bases, the J end lost 5 bases, and 13 bases lay between the germline ends. Germline loops: CDR1 SNHLY, CDR2 FYNNEI. The CDR3 length is 15 residues. CDR3 sequence reads: CASSEARAGRETQYF. Written as DNA, the CDR3 is TGTGCCAGCAGTGAAGCGCGGGCGGGTCGGGAGACCCAGTACTTC.

This clone was observed a few times. The rearrangement joins TRBV9 to TRBJ2-5; 15 nucleotides match TRBD2. CDR1 is SGDLS and CDR2 is YYNGEE in the germline V gene. CDR3 length: 17 amino acids. The J segment lost 3 bases and the V segment lost 4 bases, leaving 7 bases of the junction unmatched. CDR3 region: CASSKGTSGGSKETQYF. The CDR3 DNA reads as TGTGCCAGCAGCAAAGGGACTAGCGGGGGGTCAAAAGAGACCCAGTACTTC.

The V call is TRBV6-5, the J call TRBJ2-5, with D tentatively TRBD2 (6 bases). From germline, CDR1 is MNHEY and CDR2 SVGAGI. V lost 7 bases to trimming and J lost 2 bases, with 14 bases between them. The CDR3 is 14 residues long. The CDR3 DNA sequence: TGTGCCAGCAATAGGGCTAGCGAACAAGAGACCCAGTACTTC. It specifies CASNRASEQETQYF.

The chain combines TRBV5-6 with TRBJ1-1; D might be TRBD1 (5 bases). Germline V lookup: CDR1 SGHDT, CDR2 YYEEEE. V was clipped by 6 bases and J by 4 bases, with 16 bases between them. This CDR3 has 14 residues. CDR3 sequence reads: CASTQPGLGTEAFF. CDR3 in DNA: TGTGCCAGCACTCAACCAGGGCTGGGCACTGAAGCTTTCTTT.

The chain employs TRBV5-5 and TRBJ2-5; the D gene is possibly TRBD2 (7 bases). CDR1 and CDR2 from the germline V gene are SGHKS and YYEKEE (reference sequence). Trimming removed 1 base from V and 2 bases from J, with 15 bases in between. The CDR3 is 16 amino acids. The DNA of the CDR3 is TGTGCCAGCAGCTTGTGGGGCAGGGGAGGGCAAGAGACCCAGTACTTC. Encoded protein: CASSLWGRGGQETQYF. The full variable domain, completed using reference TRBV5-5 and TRBJ2-5, is DAGVTQSPTHLIKTRGQQVTLRCSPISGHKSVSWYQQVLGQGPQFIFQYYEKEERGRGNFPDRFSARQFPNYSSELNVNALLLGDSALYLCASSLWGRGGQETQYFGPGTRLLVL.

This clone was counted a single time. Other nucleotide sequences in the sample specify the same CDR3. The rearrangement links TRBV28 to TRBJ1-2; D remains unclear. Germline CDR1 MDHEN, CDR2 SYDVKM. The CDR3 is made up of 12 amino acids. V was clipped by 1 base and J by 4 bases, with 4 bases between them. The CDR3 is CASSLSGYGYTF. For the CDR3, the DNA is TGTGCCAGCAGTTTATCGGGCTATGGCTACACCTTC.

The V call is TRBV5-5, the J call TRBJ2-1; 9 bases align to TRBD2. From germline, CDR1 is SGHKS and CDR2 YYEKEE (reference sequence). Trimming took 3 bases from V and 4 from J; bases not matched to a gene: 5. The CDR3 is made up of 15 amino acids. In nucleotides, the CDR3 is TGTGCCAGCAGCTACCTAGCGGGGCTTTACAATGAGCAGTTCTTC. Translation: CASSYLAGLYNEQFF.

This chain joins TRBV5-5 and TRBJ1-6; 7 positions agree with TRBD1. The CDR3 is 16 amino acids. V lost 0 bases, J lost 3 bases, and 3 bases stayed unmatched. Germline CDR1 reads SGHKS; CDR2 reads YYEKEE (reference sequence). CDR3 DNA sequence: TGTGCCAGCAGCTTGGCCGGGACAGTCTATAATTCACCCCTCCACTTT. Its protein product is CASSLAGTVYNSPLHF.

The V gene is TRBV5-1, the J gene TRBJ2-2; 9 bases match TRBD1. Germline assignment: CDR1 SGHRS and CDR2 YFSETQ. The CDR3 has 16 residues. V lost 0 bases and J lost 4; bases outside the gene matches: 4. The CDR3 region has the DNA TGCGCCAGCAGCTTGGACAGGGGGCCGGGCACCGGGGAGCTGTTTTTT. Its protein product is CASSLDRGPGTGELFF.

This chain uses TRBV7-9 with TRBJ1-6; the D gene is possibly TRBD1 (6 bases). The CDR3 runs 15 residues. Germline CDR1 SEHNR, CDR2 FQNEAQ (reference sequence). With 5 bases removed from V and 7 bases from J, the gap between germline ends came to 15 bases. The CDR3 coding sequence is TGTGCCAGCAGCCTGGCCGGGACAAAAAATTCACCCCTCCACTTT. Its translation is CASSLAGTKNSPLHF.

The rearrangement links TRBV18 to TRBJ2-1; the D is unclear. The CDR3 runs to 12 residues. In germline, CDR1 is KGHSH, CDR2 LQKENI. V dropped 1 base and J dropped 7 bases, with 5 bases sitting between them. CDR3: CASSPLSNEQFF. The DNA of the CDR3 is TGTGCCAGCTCACCACTTTCTAATGAGCAGTTCTTC.